This TCR beta chain comes out of a study of cytomegalovirus exposure and HLA in healthy donors. Study-level results: 164 TCR beta chains were listed as cytomegalovirus-associated. As was reported, the HLA-A and HLA-B alleles of most subjects were accurately predicted from TCR beta sequences. Presence/absence analyses took donor sequencing depth as roughly uniform. In terms of immune exposure information, only CMV serostatus was available.

A note on this clone: Its antigen is unidentified.

The CDR3 has 14 residues. Germline CDR1 MDHEN, CDR2 SYDVKM. Losses at the gene ends were 5 bases for V and 7 bases for J; bases not matched to a gene: 5. The PCR was carried out with 60 Vbeta primers and 13 Jbeta primers. Using immunoSEQ multiplex PCR, the repertoire was profiled, and TCRdb retains in-frame clones only, with some absent. In the table there are over 150,000 clones, 85% of which are singletons. The receptor was derived from a boy aged 2 to 9 in good health and CMV-seronegative. The rearrangement joins TRBV28 to TRBJ2-1, with 10 bases matching TRBD1. The sequenced sample was PBMCs. This CDR3 reads CASSGDRGRNEQFF. CDR3 DNA: TGTGCCAGCAGTGGAGACAGGGGGCGGAATGAGCAGTTCTTC.